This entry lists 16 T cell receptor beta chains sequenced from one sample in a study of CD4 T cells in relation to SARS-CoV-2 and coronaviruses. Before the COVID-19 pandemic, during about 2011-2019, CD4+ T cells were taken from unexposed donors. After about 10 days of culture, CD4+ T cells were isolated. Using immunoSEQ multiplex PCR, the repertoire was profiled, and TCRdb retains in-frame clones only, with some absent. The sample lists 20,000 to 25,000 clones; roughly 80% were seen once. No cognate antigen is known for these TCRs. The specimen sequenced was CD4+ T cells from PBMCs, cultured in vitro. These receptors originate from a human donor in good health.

The CDR3 sequence is CASSQGVHYEQYF. The CDR3 bases are TGCGCCAGCAGCCAGGGGGTTCACTACGAGCAGTACTTC. V gene TRBV4-1 combines with J gene TRBJ2-7; D tentatively fits TRBD1 or TRBD2 (5 bases each). Germline CDR1 MGHRA, CDR2 YSYEKL. The CDR3 spans 13 residues. V was shortened by 3 bases and J by 3 bases, with 9 bases between the two germline ends.

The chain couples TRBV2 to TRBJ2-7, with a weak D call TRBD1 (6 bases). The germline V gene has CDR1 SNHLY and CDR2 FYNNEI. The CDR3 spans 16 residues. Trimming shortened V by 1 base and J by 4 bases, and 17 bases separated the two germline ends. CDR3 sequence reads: CASSEEWAGAMYEQYF. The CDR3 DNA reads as TGTGCCAGCAGTGAAGAGTGGGCAGGGGCGATGTACGAGCAGTACTTC.

Written as DNA, the CDR3 is TGTGCCAGCAGCTCGGAAGGCTATGGCTACACCTTC. Its translation: CASSSEGYGYTF. The chain is built from TRBV7-9 and TRBJ1-2; D is uncertain. Germline V gene sequence: CDR1 SEHNR, CDR2 FQNEAQ (reference sequence). Trimming took off 4 bases at V and 4 bases at J, with 7 bases between the two ends. The CDR3 contains 12 residues. Drawing the rest from reference TRBV7-9 and TRBJ1-2, the complete variable domain is DTGVSQNPRHKITKRGQNVTFRCDPISEHNRLYWYRQTLGQGPEFLTYFQNEAQLEKSRLLSDRFSAERPKGSFSTLEIQRTEQGDSAMYLCASSSEGYGYTFGSGTRLTVV.

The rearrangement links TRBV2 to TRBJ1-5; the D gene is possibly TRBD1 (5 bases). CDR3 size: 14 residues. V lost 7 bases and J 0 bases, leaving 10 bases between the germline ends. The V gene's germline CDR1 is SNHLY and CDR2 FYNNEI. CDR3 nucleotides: TGTGCCAGCAACCCAGACAGTAGCAATCAGCCCCAGCATTTT. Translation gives CASNPDSSNQPQHF.

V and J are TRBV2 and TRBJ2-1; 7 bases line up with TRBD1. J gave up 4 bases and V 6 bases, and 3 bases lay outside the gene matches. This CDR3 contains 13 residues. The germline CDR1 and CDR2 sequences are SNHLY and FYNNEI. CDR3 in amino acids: CASSRTGYNEQFF. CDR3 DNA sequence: TGTGCCAGCAGCCGGACAGGTTACAATGAGCAGTTCTTC.

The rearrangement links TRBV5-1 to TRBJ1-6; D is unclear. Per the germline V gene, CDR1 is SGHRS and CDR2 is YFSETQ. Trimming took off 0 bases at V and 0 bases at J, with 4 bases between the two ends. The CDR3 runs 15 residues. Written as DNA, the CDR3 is TGCGCCAGCAGCTTGGCGGGCTCCTATAATTCACCCCTCCACTTT. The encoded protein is CASSLAGSYNSPLHF.

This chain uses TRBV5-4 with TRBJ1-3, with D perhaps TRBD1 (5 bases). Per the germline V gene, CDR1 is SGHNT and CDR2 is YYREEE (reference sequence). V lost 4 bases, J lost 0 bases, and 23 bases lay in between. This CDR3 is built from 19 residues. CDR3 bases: TGTGCCAGCAGCGGCACGGGTTCAGGGAACATCATCTCTGGAAACACCATATATTTT. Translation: CASSGTGSGNIISGNTIYF.

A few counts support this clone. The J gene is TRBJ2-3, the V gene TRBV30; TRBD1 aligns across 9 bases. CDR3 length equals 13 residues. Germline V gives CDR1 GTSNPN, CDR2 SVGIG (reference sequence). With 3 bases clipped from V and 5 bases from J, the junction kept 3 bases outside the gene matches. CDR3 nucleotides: TGTGCCTGGAGAAGGACAGGGGTAGATACGCAGTATTTT. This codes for CAWRRTGVDTQYF.

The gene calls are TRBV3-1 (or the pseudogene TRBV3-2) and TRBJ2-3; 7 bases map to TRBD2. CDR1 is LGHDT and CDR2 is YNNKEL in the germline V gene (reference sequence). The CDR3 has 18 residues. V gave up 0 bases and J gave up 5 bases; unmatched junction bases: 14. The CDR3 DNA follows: TGTGCCAGCAGCCAAGATTCTTCGCGCGGGAGAATTCAAGATACGCAGTATTTT. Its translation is CASSQDSSRGRIQDTQYF.

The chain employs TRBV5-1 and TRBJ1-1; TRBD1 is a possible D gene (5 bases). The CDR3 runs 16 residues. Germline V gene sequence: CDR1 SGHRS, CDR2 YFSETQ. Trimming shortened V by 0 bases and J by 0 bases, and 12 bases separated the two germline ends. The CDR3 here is CASSLEIGAVNTEAFF. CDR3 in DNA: TGCGCCAGCAGCTTGGAGATCGGGGCAGTGAACACTGAAGCTTTCTTT.

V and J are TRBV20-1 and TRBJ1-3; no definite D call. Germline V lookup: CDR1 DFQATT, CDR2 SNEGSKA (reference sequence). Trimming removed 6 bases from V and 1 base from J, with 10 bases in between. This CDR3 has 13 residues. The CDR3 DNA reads TGCAGTGCCAGTACATATTCTGGAAACACCATATATTTT. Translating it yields CSASTYSGNTIYF.

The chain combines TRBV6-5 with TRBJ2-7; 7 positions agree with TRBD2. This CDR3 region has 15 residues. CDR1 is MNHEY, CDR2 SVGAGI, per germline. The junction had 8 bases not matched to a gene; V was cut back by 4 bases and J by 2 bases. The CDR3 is CASSWEPSGPYEQYF. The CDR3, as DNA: TGTGCCAGCAGTTGGGAACCTAGCGGACCCTACGAGCAGTACTTC.

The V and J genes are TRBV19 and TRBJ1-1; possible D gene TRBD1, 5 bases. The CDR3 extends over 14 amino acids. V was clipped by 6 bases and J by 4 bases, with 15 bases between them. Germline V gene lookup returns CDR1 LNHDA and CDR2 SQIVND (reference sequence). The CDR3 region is CASSTWGSGTEAFF. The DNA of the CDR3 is TGTGCCAGTAGCACGTGGGGGTCGGGCACTGAAGCTTTCTTT. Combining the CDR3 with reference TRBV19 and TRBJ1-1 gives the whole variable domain DGGITQSPKYLFRKEGQNVTLSCEQNLNHDAMYWYRQDPGQGLRLIYYSQIVNDFQKGDIAEGYSVSREKKESFPLTVTSAQKNPTAFYLCASSTWGSGTEAFFGQGTRLTVV.

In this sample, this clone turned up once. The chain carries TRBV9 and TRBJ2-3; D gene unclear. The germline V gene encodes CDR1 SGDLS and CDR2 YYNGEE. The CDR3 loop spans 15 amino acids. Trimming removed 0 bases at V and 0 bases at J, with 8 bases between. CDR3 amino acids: CASSVVSLSTDTQYF. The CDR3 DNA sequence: TGTGCCAGCAGCGTAGTTTCGCTTAGCACAGATACGCAGTATTTT.

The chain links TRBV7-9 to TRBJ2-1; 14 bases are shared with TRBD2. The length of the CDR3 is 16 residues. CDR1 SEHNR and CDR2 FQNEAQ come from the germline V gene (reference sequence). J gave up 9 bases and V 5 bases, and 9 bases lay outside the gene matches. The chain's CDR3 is CASSRGLAGEGGEQFF. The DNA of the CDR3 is TGTGCCAGCAGCCGGGGACTAGCGGGAGAAGGAGGTGAGCAGTTCTTC.

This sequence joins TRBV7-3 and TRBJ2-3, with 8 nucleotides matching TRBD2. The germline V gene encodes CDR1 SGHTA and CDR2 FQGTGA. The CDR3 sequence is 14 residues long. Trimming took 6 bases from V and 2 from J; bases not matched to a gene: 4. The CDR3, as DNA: TGTGCCAGCAGACCGGGAGGGTTCACAGATACGCAGTATTTT. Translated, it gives CASRPGGFTDTQYF.